This TCR beta chain is drawn from a study of CD8 T cells in ankylosing spondylitis. Overall study findings and caveats: Among TCR beta sequences, a motif of eight highly homologous variants appeared characteristic of ankylosing spondylitis blood.

Using its own MiXCR run on the 5' RACE reads, TCRdb lists one record per CDR3 protein. This sample has approximately 550,000 distinct CDR3 sequences, with about 13% found just once. The CDR3 is made up of 17 amino acids. Germline-derived CDR1 and CDR2 are SGHTA and FQGNSA. After removal of 0 bases from V and 0 bases from J, the junction contained 1 base not matched to a gene. This clonotype has ten or more counts. The target antigen is unknown. The specimen sequenced was blood, either unsorted or a sorted T cell fraction (not recorded which). This receptor was taken from a male donor with ankylosing spondylitis. V and J are TRBV7-2 and TRBJ2-3; 12 nucleotides match TRBD2. CDR3 sequence reads: CASSLAGLAGSTDTQYF. The CDR3 region has the DNA TGTGCCAGCAGCTTAGCAGGACTAGCGGGAAGCACAGATACGCAGTATTTT. Full variable domain (rest looked up from reference TRBV7-2 and TRBJ2-3): GAGVSQSPSNKVTEKGKDVELRCDPISGHTALYWYRQSLGQGLEFLIYFQGNSAPDKSGLPSDRFSAERTGGSVSTLTIQRTQQEDSAVYLCASSLAGLAGSTDTQYFGPGTRLTVL.